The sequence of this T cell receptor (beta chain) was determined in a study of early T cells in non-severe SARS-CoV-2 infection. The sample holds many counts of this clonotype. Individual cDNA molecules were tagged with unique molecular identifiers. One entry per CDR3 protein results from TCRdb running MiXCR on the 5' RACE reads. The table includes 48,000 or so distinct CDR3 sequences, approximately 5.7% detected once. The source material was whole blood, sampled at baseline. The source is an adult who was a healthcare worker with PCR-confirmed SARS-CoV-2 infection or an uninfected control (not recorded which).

The CDR3 spells CASFQGYEQYF. In nucleotides, the CDR3 is TGTGCCAGCTTCCAGGGATACGAGCAGTACTTC. This chain joins TRBV7-8 and TRBJ2-7; the D gene is possibly TRBD1 (5 bases). Trimming took 8 bases from V and 4 from J, leaving 9 bases between them. Germline V lookup: CDR1 SGHVS, CDR2 FQNEAQ. This CDR3 comprises 11 residues.